This T cell receptor (beta chain) was observed in a study of T cells after posttransplantation cyclophosphamide. Study-wide findings and caveats: Blood and skin or GI T cell repertoires showed limited TRB overlap. Donor-recipient repertoire similarity was low at 1-2 months, rising over year one.

Busulfan-fludarabine conditioning, marrow transplant, and cyclophosphamide on days +3 and +4 were administered. In this sample, this clone turned up many times. Its target is unknown. Clones were sequenced by immunoSEQ multiplex PCR, and TCRdb holds only the in-frame ones, with some missing. In total the sample includes 20,000 to 25,000 clones, none of them seen once. This CDR3 is built from 18 residues. CDR1 SGHTA and CDR2 FQGTGA come from the germline V gene. Trimming cost V 4 bases and J 6 bases; bases outside gene matches: 12. The chain is built from TRBV7-3 and TRBJ2-2, with 12 bases that match TRBD2. The sequence was obtained from a young adult male patient who received an allogeneic stem cell transplant from a related donor, was CMV-positive, and had no GVHD. Some of these T cells may belong to the graft donor. This sample comprised PBMCs, obtained after allogeneic stem cell transplant with posttransplant cyclophosphamide. CDR3 sequence: CASSSFALAGGPAGELFF. The CDR3, as DNA: TGTGCCAGCAGCTCATTTGCCCTAGCGGGAGGGCCCGCCGGGGAGCTGTTTTTT. The whole variable domain, filled in from reference TRBV7-3 and TRBJ2-2, reads GAGVSQTPSNKVTEKGKYVELRCDPISGHTALYWYRQSLGQGPEFLIYFQGTGAADDSGLPNDRFFAVRPEGSVSTLKIQRTERGDSAVYLCASSSFALAGGPAGELFFGEGSRLTVL.